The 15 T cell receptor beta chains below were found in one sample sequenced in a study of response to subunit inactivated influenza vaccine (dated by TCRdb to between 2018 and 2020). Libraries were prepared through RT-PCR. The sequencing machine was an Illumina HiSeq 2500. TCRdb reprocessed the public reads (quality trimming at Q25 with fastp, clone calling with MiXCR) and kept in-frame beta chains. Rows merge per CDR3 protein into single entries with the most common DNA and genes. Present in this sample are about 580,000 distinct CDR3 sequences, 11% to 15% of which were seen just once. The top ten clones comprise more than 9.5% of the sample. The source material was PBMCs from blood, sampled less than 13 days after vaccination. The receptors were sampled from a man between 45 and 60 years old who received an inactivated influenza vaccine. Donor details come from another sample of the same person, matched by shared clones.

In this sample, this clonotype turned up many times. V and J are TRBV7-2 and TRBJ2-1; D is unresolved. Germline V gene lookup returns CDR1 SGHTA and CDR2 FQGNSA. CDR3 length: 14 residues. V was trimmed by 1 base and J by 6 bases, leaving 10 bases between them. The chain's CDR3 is CASSLDVTGNEQFF. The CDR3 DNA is TGTGCCAGCAGCTTAGATGTCACGGGCAATGAGCAGTTCTTC.

DNA of the CDR3: TGTGCCTGGAGTGTAGGCCAGGAGAGTAAGTACTTC. Its protein product is CAWSVGQESKYF. This chain joins TRBV30 and TRBJ2-7; D uncertain. V lost 0 bases, J lost 11 bases, and 14 bases lay in between. Germline CDR1 reads GTSNPN; CDR2 reads SVGIG (reference sequence). The CDR3 contains 12 residues.

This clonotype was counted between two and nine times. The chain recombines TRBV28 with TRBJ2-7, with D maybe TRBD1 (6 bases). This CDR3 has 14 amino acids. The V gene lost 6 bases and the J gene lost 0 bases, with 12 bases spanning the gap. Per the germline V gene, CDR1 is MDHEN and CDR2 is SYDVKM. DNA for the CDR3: TGTGCCAGCAGGCGACAGGAGTTCTCCTACGAGCAGTACTTC. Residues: CASRRQEFSYEQYF.

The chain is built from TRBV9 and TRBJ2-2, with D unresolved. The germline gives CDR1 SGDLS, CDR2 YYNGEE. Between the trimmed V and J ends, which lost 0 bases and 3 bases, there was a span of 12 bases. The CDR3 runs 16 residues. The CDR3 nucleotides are TGTGCCAGCAGCGTAGCTCCTAGTCCGGACACCGGGGAGCTGTTTTTT. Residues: CASSVAPSPDTGELFF.

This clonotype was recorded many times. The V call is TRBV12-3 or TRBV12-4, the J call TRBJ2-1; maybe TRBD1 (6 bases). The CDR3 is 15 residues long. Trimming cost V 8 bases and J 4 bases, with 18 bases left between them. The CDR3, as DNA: TGTGCCAGCCGCCCTGCGAACAGGGATTACAATGAGCAGTTCTTC. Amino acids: CASRPANRDYNEQFF.

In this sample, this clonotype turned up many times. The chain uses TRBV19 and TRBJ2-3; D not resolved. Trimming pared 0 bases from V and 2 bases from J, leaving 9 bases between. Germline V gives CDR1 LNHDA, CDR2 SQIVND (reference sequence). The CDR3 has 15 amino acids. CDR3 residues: CASSIDGWSTDTQYF. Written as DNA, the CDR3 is TGTGCCAGTAGTATAGATGGTTGGTCCACAGATACGCAGTATTTT. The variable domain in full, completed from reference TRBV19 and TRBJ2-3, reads DGGITQSPKYLFRKEGQNVTLSCEQNLNHDAMYWYRQDPGQGLRLIYYSQIVNDFQKGDIAEGYSVSREKKESFPLTVTSAQKNPTAFYLCASSIDGWSTDTQYFGPGTRLTVL.

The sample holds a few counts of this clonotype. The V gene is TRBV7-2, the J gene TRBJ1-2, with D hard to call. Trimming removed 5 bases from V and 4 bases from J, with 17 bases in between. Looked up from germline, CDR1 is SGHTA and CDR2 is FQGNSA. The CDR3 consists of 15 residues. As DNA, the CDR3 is TGTGCCAGCAGCCCCAGTGCGGGGTTCGGCTATGGCTACACCTTC. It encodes CASSPSAGFGYGYTF.

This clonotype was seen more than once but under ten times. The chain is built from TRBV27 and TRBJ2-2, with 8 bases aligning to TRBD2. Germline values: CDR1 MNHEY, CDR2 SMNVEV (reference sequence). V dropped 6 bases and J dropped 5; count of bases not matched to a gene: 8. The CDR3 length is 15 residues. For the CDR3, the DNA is TGTGCCAGCAGCCTACTAGCGGCCGGTACCGGGGAGCTGTTTTTT. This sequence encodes CASSLLAAGTGELFF.

Here the CDR3 reads CASRIQKRGQVSARGEQFF. CDR3 sequence (DNA): TGTGCCAGCAGAATCCAAAAGAGGGGACAGGTATCGGCGCGAGGTGAGCAGTTCTTC. This sequence joins TRBV28 and TRBJ2-1; 8 nucleotides align to TRBD1. Losses at the gene ends were 6 bases for V and 9 bases for J; bases not matched to a gene: 25. This CDR3 spans 19 amino acids. Germline CDR1 and CDR2: MDHEN and SYDVKM.

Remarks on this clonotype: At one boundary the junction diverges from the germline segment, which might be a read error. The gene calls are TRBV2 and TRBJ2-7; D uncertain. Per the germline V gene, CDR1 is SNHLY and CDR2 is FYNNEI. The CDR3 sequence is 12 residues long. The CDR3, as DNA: TGTGCCAGCAGTGAAGAGTACTACGAGCTGTACTTC. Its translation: CASSEEYYELYF.

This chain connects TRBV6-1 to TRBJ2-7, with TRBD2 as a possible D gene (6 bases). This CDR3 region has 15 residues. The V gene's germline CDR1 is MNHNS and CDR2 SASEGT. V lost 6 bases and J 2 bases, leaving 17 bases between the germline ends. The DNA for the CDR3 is TGTGCCAGCAGCCCCACCGGCGGGGCGGCCTACGAGCAGTACTTC. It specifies CASSPTGGAAYEQYF.

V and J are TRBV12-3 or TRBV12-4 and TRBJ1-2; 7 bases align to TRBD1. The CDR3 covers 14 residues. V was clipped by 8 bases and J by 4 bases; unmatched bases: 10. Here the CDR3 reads CASVGDSRSYGYTF. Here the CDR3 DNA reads TGTGCCAGCGTTGGGGACAGTCGTTCCTATGGCTACACCTTC.

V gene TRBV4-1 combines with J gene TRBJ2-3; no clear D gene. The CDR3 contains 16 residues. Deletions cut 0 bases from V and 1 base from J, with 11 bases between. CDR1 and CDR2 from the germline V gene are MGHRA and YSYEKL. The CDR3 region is CASSQDPGLGTDTQYF. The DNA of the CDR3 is TGCGCCAGCAGCCAAGATCCTGGGTTGGGCACAGATACGCAGTATTTT.

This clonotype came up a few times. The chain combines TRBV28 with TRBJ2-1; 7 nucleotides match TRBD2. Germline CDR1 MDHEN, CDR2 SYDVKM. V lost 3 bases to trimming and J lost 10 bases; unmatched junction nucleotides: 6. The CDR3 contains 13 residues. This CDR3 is CASSLGRVYEQFF. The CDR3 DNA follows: TGTGCCAGCAGTTTGGGGAGGGTCTACGAGCAGTTCTTC.

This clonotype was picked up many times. CDR3 sequence reads: CASSLAARGNAIQYF. As DNA, the CDR3 is TGTGCCAGCAGTTTAGCGGCCCGGGGTAATGCCATTCAGTACTTC. This chain links TRBV12-3 or TRBV12-4 with TRBJ2-4, with a weak D call TRBD2 (5 bases). V lost 0 bases, J lost 9 bases, and 15 bases lay in between. This CDR3 is 15 amino acids long.